The 15 T cell receptor beta chains listed next were all sequenced from one sample in a study of T-cell memory formation after mild COVID-19. MiXCR, run by TCRdb on the 5' RACE reads, gives a single entry per CDR3 protein. The sample has almost 250,000 distinct CDR3 sequences, roughly 14% seen once. Sequencing input: PBMCs or a T cell subset sorted from them (not recorded which). The receptors come from an adult woman who had mild COVID-19 (a few samples of this study predate the infection). Cell type and time point are not known.

This clonotype was counted ten times or more. The V and J genes are TRBV7-2 and TRBJ2-5; D perhaps matches TRBD2 (6 bases). The CDR3 is 16 amino acids. V was clipped by 1 base and J by 5 bases, with 17 bases between them. Germline V gene sequence: CDR1 SGHTA, CDR2 FQGNSA. In DNA, the CDR3 is TGTGCCAGCAGCTTAGAGTTTGGGGGGAGGCGGGAGACCCAGTACTTC. This encodes CASSLEFGGRRETQYF.

This chain joins TRBV7-9 and TRBJ2-3; D is perhaps TRBD2 (6 bases). Germline CDR1 is SEHNR and CDR2 is FQNEAQ (reference sequence). CDR3 length: 15 amino acids. Deletions cut 5 bases from V and 0 bases from J, with 12 bases between. The CDR3 region has the DNA TGTGCCAGCAGCCCCGGGACTGCTAGCACAGATACGCAGTATTTT. As protein: CASSPGTASTDTQYF.

This clonotype was picked up a small number of times. The chain is built from TRBV12-3 or TRBV12-4 and TRBJ2-3; no clear D. This CDR3 contains 12 residues. V dropped 3 bases and J dropped 4 bases, with 5 bases sitting between them. The CDR3 loop reads CASSFLADTQYF. In DNA form, the CDR3 reads TGTGCCAGCAGTTTCCTTGCAGATACGCAGTATTTT.

This clonotype was seen more than once but under ten times. This chain uses TRBV15 with TRBJ1-1; possible D gene TRBD1, 5 bases. V was trimmed by 0 bases and J by 4 bases, leaving 6 bases between them. This CDR3 contains 13 residues. Germline-derived CDR1 and CDR2 are LNHNV and YYDKDF (reference sequence). CDR3 coding DNA: TGTGCCACCAGCAGAGAAGGGGCCACTGAAGCTTTCTTT. Translation: CATSREGATEAFF.

The chain has TRBV7-8 and TRBJ2-1; 11 bases align to TRBD2. CDR1 and CDR2 from the germline V gene are SGHVS and FQNEAQ. With 5 bases clipped from V and 1 base from J, the junction kept 19 bases outside the gene matches. The CDR3 has 21 amino acids. The DNA for the CDR3 is TGTGCCAGCAGCCCCACTTACCTCCTAGCGGGGGGTCGTAAATCCTACAATGAGCAGTTCTTC. Translation gives CASSPTYLLAGGRKSYNEQFF.

The chain joins TRBV20-1 to TRBJ2-7, with 7 bases aligning to TRBD2. CDR1 DFQATT and CDR2 SNEGSKA come from the germline V gene (reference sequence). The V and J ends lost 1 base and 2 bases, in that order; junction bases with no gene match: 8. The CDR3 is made up of 15 amino acids. The CDR3 sequence is CSARAPGLPTYEQYF. The CDR3 DNA sequence: TGCAGTGCTAGAGCCCCGGGACTACCCACCTACGAGCAGTACTTC.

This sequence joins TRBV7-8 and TRBJ1-2; D might be TRBD1 (6 bases). Trimming shortened V by 1 base and J by 4 bases, and 10 bases separated the two germline ends. The germline V gene encodes CDR1 SGHVS and CDR2 FQNEAQ. This CDR3 contains 14 residues. The CDR3 nucleotides are TGTGCCAGCAGCTTAGTACAGGGTAGCTATGGCTACACCTTC. This sequence encodes CASSLVQGSYGYTF.

This clonotype has just a few counts. This chain links TRBV6-5 with TRBJ2-7; no reliable D call. The germline gives CDR1 MNHEY, CDR2 SVGAGI. Trimming took 8 bases from V and 3 from J, leaving 14 bases between them. This CDR3 comprises 13 residues. CDR3 protein: CASPSGQCYEQYF. The CDR3 DNA sequence: TGTGCCAGCCCGTCCGGGCAGTGCTACGAGCAGTACTTC.

This chain connects TRBV3-1 to TRBJ2-5, with 9 bases that match TRBD2. CDR1 and CDR2 from the germline V gene are LGHDT and YNNKEL (reference sequence). V gave up 1 base and J gave up 4 bases; unmatched junction bases: 7. This CDR3 contains 16 residues. The CDR3 DNA reads as TGTGCCAGCAGCCAAGGACTAGCGGATGCTCGAGAGACCCAGTACTTC. Encoded protein: CASSQGLADARETQYF.

This clonotype was found a few times. The chain joins TRBV12-3 or TRBV12-4 to TRBJ1-1; possibly TRBD1 for D (5 bases). CDR3 size: 14 residues. Trimming left V 3 bases short and J 4 bases short, with 12 bases between. The CDR3 region is CASSLNGGLTEAFF. The CDR3 region has the DNA TGTGCCAGCAGTTTGAATGGGGGTCTCACTGAAGCTTTCTTT.

This clonotype turned up a few times. This chain connects TRBV4-3 to TRBJ2-2, with D possibly being TRBD2 (5 bases). Trimming pared 5 bases from V and 7 bases from J, leaving 14 bases between. The germline CDR1 and CDR2 sequences are LGHNA and YSLEER. The CDR3 covers 14 residues. CDR3 amino acids: CASSLEGASGELFF. The CDR3 DNA reads as TGCGCCAGCAGCTTAGAGGGAGCGAGCGGGGAGCTGTTTTTT.

This clonotype was counted only a few times. The chain uses TRBV12-3 or TRBV12-4 and TRBJ1-5; D gene uncertain. V was trimmed by 3 bases and J by 5 bases, leaving 8 bases between them. CDR3 size: 13 residues. CDR3: CASSLVWDQPQHF. The DNA for the CDR3 is TGTGCCAGCAGTTTGGTCTGGGATCAGCCCCAGCATTTT.

The V and J genes are TRBV24-1 and TRBJ2-3, with D possibly TRBD2 on 6 matching bases. The CDR3 spans 16 residues. V was pared by 6 bases and J by 0 bases, with 15 bases between. Germline V gene sequence: CDR1 KGHDR, CDR2 SFDVKD. CDR3 in DNA: TGTGCCACCAGTAGGAGGGAGAGCACTAGCACAGATACGCAGTATTTT. Amino acid sequence: CATSRRESTSTDTQYF.

This chain connects TRBV9 to TRBJ1-1; 7 positions match TRBD1. Germline loops: CDR1 SGDLS, CDR2 YYNGEE. V trimming: 3 bases; J trimming: 4 bases; junction bases outside the gene matches: 6. CDR3 size: 14 residues. CDR3 nucleotide sequence: TGTGCCAGCAGCGCCCAGCAGGGGGTCACTGAAGCTTTCTTT. Translating gives CASSAQQGVTEAFF.

The V gene is TRBV5-6, the J gene TRBJ1-4, with 7 bases fitting TRBD1. Germline assignment: CDR1 SGHDT and CDR2 YYEEEE. The CDR3 is 15 amino acids. Losses at the gene ends were 2 bases for V and 6 bases for J; bases not matched to a gene: 7. The CDR3 sequence: CASSFRQGGYEKLFF. The CDR3 DNA sequence: TGTGCCAGCAGCTTCCGACAGGGAGGTTATGAAAAACTGTTTTTT.